Sequencing of this T cell receptor beta chain was carried out in a study of OX40 agonist ivuxolimab in advanced cancers. Across the study: A male proportion of 82.7% was recorded, with mean age roughly 62 years and range about 23 to 90. Study-wide points: Within 6 weeks, CD4+ and CD8+ blood T cells expanded clonally at 0.1 to 3.0 mg/kg. The work left the antigen specificity of expanded peripheral T cells undetermined.

V lost 4 bases and J 0 bases, leaving 6 bases between the germline ends. CDR3 length: 13 amino acids. In germline, CDR1 is SGHNT, CDR2 YENEEA. Worth noting for this clone: No antigen is known for it.

Libraries were prepared by immunoSEQ multiplex PCR; TCRdb keeps only in-frame clonotypes and omits some of them. The sample consists of tens of thousands of clones, approximately 80% of them appearing once. The clonotype originates from an adult with an advanced solid tumor such as melanoma, head and neck, liver or kidney cancer. This material consisted of CD4+ or CD8+ T cells sorted from blood, taken in a trial of the OX40 agonist ivuxolimab. This rearrangement joins TRBV11-3 to TRBJ1-1, with no clear D. Here the CDR3 DNA reads TGTGCCAGCAGCTCTAATATGAACACTGAAGCTTTCTTT. It encodes CASSSNMNTEAFF.